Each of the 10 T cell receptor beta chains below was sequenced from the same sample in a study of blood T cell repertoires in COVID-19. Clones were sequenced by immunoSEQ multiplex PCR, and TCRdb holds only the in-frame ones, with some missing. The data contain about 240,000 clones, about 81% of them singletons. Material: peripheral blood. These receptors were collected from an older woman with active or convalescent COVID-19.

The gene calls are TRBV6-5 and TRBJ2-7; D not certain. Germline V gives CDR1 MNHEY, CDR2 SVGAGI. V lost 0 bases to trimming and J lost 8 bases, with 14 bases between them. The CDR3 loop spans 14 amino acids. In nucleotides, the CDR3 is TGTGCCAGCAGTTACTCTAGGCAGGCGCTTAAGCAGTACTTC. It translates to CASSYSRQALKQYF.

The DNA of the CDR3 is TGTGCCTGGAGGAAAGGACAGGGGTACGGTAATTCACCCCTCCACTTT. Encoded protein: CAWRKGQGYGNSPLHF. V gene TRBV30 combines with J gene TRBJ1-6; TRBD1 matches 9 bases. In germline, CDR1 is GTSNPN, CDR2 SVGIG (reference sequence). With 3 bases clipped from V and 6 bases from J, the junction kept 9 bases outside the gene matches. This CDR3 region has 16 residues.

This CDR3 reads CASSLHLAGVREQYF. For the CDR3, the DNA is TGTGCCAGCAGCTTACACCTTGCAGGGGTAAGGGAGCAGTACTTC. The chain joins TRBV7-2 to TRBJ2-7, with D maybe TRBD1 (6 bases). V was shortened by 2 bases and J by 7 bases, with 18 bases between the two germline ends. CDR1 and CDR2 from the germline V gene are SGHTA and FQGNSA. The CDR3 has 15 amino acids.

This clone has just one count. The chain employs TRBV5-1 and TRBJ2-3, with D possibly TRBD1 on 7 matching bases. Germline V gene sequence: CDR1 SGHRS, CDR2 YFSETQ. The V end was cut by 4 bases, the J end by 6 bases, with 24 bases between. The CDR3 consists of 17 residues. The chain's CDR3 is CASSHVGGTTRGDTQYF. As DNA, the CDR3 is TGCGCCAGCAGCCACGTGGGGGGCACCACCAGGGGGGATACGCAGTATTTT.

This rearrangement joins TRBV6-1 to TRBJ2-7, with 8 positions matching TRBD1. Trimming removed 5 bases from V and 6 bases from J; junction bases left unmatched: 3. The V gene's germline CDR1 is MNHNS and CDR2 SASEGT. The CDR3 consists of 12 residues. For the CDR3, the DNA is TGTGCCAGCAGTCCCAGGGGGCTCGAGCAGTACTTC. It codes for CASSPRGLEQYF.

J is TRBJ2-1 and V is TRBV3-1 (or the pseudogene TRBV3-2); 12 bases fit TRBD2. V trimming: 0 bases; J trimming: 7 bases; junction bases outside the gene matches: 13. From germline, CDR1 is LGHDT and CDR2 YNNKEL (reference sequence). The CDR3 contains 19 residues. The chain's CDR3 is CASSQEARGASGGANEQFF. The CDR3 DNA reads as TGTGCCAGCAGCCAAGAGGCTCGTGGGGCTAGCGGGGGGGCGAATGAGCAGTTCTTC.

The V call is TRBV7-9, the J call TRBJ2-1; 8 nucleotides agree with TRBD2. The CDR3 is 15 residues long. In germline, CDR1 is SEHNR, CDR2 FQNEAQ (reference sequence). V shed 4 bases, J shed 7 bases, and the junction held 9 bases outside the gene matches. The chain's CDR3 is CASSSLGLAHNEQFF. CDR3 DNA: TGTGCCAGCAGCTCACTAGGACTAGCTCATAATGAGCAGTTCTTC.

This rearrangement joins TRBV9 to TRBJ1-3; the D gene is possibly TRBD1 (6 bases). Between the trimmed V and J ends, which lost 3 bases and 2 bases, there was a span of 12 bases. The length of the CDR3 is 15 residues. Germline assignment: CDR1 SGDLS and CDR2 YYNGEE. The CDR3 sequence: CASSGAQGAGNTIYF. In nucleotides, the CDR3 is TGTGCCAGCAGCGGGGCACAGGGTGCTGGAAACACCATATATTTT. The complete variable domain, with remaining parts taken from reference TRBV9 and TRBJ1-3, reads DSGVTQTPKHLITATGQRVTLRCSPRSGDLSVYWYQQSLDQGLQFLIQYYNGEERAKGNILERFSAQQFPDLHSELNLSSLELGDSALYFCASSGAQGAGNTIYFGEGSWLTVV.

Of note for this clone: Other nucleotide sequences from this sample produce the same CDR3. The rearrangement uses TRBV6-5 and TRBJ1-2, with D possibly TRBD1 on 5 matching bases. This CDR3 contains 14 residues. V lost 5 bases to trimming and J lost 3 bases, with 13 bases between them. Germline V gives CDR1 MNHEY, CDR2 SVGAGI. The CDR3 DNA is TGTGCCAGCAGTCGAACTGGGGGGGACTATGGCTACACCTTC. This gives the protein CASSRTGGDYGYTF.

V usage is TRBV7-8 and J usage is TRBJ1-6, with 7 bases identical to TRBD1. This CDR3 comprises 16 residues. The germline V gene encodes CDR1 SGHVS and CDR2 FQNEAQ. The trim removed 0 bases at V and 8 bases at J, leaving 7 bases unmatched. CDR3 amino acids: CASSLAGETGDSPLHF. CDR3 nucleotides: TGTGCCAGCAGCTTAGCGGGGGAAACAGGGGATTCACCCCTCCACTTT.